This T cell receptor beta chain was documented in a study of CD8 T cells in Susac syndrome. Study overall: When blood was drawn, patients with Susac syndrome were on intravenous immunoglobulin alone, on corticosteroids, or therapy-naive. Study-wide findings and caveats: The study admitted that it had a relatively small number of individuals in its TCR sequencing and HLA analysis. CD4+ T cell repertoires in Susac syndrome exhibited no evidence of clonal expansion.

Regarding this clonotype: Its antigen remains unidentified.

The CDR3 is 13 residues long. Trimming took off 3 bases at V and 2 bases at J, with 9 bases between the two ends. CDR1 and CDR2 (germline): SQVTM, ANQGSEA. Reverse transcription used about 0.5 to 1 ug RNA and random hexamers. TCRdb used MiXCR to reprocess the immunoSEQ multiplex PCR reads, holding one entry per CDR3 protein. This sample has 170,000 or so distinct CDR3 sequences; 94% occur once, and the top ten carry around 0.11%. Material: CD4+ T cells from PBMCs. This chain uses TRBV29-1 with TRBJ2-3; no firm D call. The sequence was obtained from a human donor with Susac syndrome. This CDR3 is CSVDQGNTDTQYF. The CDR3 DNA sequence: TGCAGCGTTGATCAAGGGAACACAGATACGCAGTATTTT.